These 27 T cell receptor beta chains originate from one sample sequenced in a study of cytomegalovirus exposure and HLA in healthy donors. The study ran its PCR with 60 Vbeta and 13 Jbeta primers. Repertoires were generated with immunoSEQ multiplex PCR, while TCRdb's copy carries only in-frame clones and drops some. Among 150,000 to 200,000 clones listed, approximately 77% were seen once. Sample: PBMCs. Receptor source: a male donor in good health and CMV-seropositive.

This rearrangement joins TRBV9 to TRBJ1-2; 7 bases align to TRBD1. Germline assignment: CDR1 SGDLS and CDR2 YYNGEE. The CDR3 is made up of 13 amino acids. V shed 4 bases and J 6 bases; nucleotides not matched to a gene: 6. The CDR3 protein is CASSPTGAHGYTF. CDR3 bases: TGTGCCAGCAGCCCCACAGGGGCACATGGCTACACCTTC.

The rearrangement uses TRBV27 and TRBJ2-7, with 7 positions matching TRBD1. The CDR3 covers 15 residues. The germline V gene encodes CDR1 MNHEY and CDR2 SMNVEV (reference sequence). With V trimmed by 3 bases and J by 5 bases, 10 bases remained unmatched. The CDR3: CASSFRQGVGNEQYF. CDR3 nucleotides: TGTGCCAGCAGTTTCCGACAGGGCGTTGGGAACGAGCAGTACTTC.

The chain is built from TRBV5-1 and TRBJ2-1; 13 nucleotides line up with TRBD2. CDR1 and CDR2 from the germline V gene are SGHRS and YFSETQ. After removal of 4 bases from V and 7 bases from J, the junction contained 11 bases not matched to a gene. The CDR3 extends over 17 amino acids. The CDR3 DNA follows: TGCGCCAGCAGCCTACTAGCGGGGGGGCCACAGGAAAATGAGCAGTTCTTC. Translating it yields CASSLLAGGPQENEQFF.

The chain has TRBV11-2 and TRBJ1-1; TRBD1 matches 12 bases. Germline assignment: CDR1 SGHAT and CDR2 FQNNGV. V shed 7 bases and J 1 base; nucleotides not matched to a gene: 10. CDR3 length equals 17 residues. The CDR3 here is CASMPWGQGAENTEAFF. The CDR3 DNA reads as TGTGCCAGCATGCCTTGGGGACAGGGGGCCGAGAACACTGAAGCTTTCTTT.

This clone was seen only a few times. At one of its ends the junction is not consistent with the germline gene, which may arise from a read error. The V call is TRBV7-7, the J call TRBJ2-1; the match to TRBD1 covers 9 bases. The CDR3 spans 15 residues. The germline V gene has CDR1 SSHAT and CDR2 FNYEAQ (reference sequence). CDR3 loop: CASSSDRGENNEQFF. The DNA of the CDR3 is TGTGCTAGCAGCTCCGACAGGGGGGAGAACAATGAGCAGTTCTTC.

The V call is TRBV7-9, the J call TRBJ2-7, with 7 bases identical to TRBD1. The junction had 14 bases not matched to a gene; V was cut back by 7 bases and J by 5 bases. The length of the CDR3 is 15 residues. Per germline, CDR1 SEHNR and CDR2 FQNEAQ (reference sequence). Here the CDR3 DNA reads TGTGCCAGCAACCCGACCGGGACAGCGGCGAACGAGCAGTACTTC. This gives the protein CASNPTGTAANEQYF. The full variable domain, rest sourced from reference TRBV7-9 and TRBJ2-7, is DTGVSQNPRHKITKRGQNVTFRCDPISEHNRLYWYRQTLGQGPEFLTYFQNEAQLEKSRLLSDRFSAERPKGSFSTLEIQRTEQGDSAMYLCASNPTGTAANEQYFGPGTRLTVT.

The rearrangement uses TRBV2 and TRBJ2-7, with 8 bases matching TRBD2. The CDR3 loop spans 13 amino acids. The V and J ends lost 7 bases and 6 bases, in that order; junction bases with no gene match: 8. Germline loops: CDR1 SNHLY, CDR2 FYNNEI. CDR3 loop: CASIVERGPEQYF. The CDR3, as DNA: TGTGCCAGCATAGTCGAGCGGGGGCCCGAGCAGTACTTC.

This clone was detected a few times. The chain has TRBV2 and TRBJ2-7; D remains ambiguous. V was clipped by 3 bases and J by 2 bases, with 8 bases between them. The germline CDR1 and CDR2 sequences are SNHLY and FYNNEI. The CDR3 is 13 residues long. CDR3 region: CASSEGQPYEQYF. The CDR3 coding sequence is TGTGCCAGCAGTGAGGGCCAACCCTACGAGCAGTACTTC.

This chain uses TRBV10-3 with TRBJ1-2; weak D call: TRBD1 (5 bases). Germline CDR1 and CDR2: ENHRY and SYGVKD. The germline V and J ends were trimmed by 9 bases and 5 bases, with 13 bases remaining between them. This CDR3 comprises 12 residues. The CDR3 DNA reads TGTGCCATTCTGTCGGGGGAGTATGGCTACACCTTC. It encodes CAILSGEYGYTF.

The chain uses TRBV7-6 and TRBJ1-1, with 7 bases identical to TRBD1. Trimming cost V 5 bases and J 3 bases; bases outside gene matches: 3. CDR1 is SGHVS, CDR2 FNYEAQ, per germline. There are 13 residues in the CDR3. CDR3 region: CASSLTGDTEAFF. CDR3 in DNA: TGTGCCAGCAGCCTAACAGGGGACACTGAAGCTTTCTTT.

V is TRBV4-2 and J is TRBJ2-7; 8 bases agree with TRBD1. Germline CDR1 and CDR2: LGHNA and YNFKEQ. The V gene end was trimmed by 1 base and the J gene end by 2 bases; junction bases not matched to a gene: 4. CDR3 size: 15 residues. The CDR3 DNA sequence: TGTGCCAGCAGCCAAGCAGGGACAGGACCCTACGAGCAGTACTTC. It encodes CASSQAGTGPYEQYF.

CDR3 coding DNA: TGTGCCAGTAGTATTGACTTGGATACGCAGTATTTT. Amino acids: CASSIDLDTQYF. The J gene is TRBJ2-3, the V gene TRBV19; D gene unclear. Germline V gives CDR1 LNHDA, CDR2 SQIVND (reference sequence). This CDR3 has 12 residues. V dropped 3 bases and J dropped 6 bases, with 7 bases sitting between them.

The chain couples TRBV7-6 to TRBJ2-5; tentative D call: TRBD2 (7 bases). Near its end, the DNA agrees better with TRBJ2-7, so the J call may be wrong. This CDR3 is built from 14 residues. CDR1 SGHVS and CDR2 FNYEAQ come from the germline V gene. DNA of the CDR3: TGTGCCAGCAGCCCAGGCGGGGGCAGGTACGAGCAGTACTTC. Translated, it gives CASSPGGGRYEQYF.

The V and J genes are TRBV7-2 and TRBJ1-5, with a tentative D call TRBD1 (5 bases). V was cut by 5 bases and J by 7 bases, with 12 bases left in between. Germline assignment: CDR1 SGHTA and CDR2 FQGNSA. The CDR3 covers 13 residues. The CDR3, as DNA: TGTGCCAGCAGCCCCAACCGGGGGCAGCCCCAGCATTTT. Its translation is CASSPNRGQPQHF.

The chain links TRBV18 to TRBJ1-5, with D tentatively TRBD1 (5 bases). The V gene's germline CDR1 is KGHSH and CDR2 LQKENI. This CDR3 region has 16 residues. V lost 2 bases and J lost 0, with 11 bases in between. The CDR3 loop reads CASSPGREYSNQPQHF. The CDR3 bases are TGTGCCAGCTCACCAGGCAGGGAATATAGCAATCAGCCCCAGCATTTT.

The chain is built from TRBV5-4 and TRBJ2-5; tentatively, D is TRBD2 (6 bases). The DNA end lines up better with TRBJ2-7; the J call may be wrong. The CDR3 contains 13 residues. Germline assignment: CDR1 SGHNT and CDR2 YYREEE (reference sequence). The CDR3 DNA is TGTGCCAGCAGCTGGGGGGAGACCTACGAGCAGTACTTC. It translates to CASSWGETYEQYF.

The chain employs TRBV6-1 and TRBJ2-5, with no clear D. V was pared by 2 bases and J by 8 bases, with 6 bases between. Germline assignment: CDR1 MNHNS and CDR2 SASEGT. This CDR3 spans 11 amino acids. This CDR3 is CASSETVTQYF. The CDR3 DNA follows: TGTGCCAGCAGTGAAACGGTAACCCAGTACTTC.

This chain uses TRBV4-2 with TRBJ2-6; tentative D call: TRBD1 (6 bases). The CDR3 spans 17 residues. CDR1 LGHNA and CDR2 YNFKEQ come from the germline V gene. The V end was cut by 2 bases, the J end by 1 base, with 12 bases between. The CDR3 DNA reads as TGTGCCAGCAGCCAACATCACAGGGTTTCTGGGGCCAACGTCCTGACTTTC. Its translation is CASSQHHRVSGANVLTF.

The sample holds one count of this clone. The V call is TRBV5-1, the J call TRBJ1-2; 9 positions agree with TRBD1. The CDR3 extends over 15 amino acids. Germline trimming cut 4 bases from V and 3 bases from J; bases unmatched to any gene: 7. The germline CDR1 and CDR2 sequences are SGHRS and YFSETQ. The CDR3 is CASSTGQGNYYGYTF. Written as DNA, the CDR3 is TGCGCCAGCAGCACAGGACAGGGGAATTACTATGGCTACACCTTC. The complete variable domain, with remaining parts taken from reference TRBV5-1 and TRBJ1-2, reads KAGVTQTPRYLIKTRGQQVTLSCSPISGHRSVSWYQQTPGQGLQFLFEYFSETQRNKGNFPGRFSGRQFSNSRSEMNVSTLELGDSALYLCASSTGQGNYYGYTFGSGTRLTVV.

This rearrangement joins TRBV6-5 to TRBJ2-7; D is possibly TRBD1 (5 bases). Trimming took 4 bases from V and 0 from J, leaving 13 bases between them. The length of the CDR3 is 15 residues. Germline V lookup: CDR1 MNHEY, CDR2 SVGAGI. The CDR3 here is CASSSPSGFSYEQYF. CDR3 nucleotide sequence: TGTGCCAGCAGTTCACCCTCAGGGTTCTCCTACGAGCAGTACTTC.

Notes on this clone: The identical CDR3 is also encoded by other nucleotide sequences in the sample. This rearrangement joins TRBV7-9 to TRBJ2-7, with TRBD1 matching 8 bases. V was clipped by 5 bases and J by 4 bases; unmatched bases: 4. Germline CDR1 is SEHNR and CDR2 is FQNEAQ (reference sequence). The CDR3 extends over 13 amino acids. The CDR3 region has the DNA TGTGCCAGCAGCCCCGGGACAGGTTACGAGCAGTACTTC. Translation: CASSPGTGYEQYF.

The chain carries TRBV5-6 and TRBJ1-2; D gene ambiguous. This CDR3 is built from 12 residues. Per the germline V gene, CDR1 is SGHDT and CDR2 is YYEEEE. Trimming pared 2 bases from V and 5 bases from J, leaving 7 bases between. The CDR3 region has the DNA TGTGCCAGCAGCTTACTCCCGTATGGCTACACCTTC. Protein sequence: CASSLLPYGYTF.

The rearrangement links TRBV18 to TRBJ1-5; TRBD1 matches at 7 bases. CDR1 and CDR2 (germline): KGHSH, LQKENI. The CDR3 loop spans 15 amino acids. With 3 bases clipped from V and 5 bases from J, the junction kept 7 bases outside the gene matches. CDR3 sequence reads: CASSPMFTGDQPQHF. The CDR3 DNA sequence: TGTGCCAGCTCACCCATGTTTACAGGGGATCAGCCCCAGCATTTT. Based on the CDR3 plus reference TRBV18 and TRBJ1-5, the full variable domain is NAGVMQNPRHLVRRRGQEARLRCSPMKGHSHVYWYRQLPEEGLKFMVYLQKENIIDESGMPKERFSAEFPKEGPSILRIQQVVRGDSAAYFCASSPMFTGDQPQHFGDGTRLSIL.

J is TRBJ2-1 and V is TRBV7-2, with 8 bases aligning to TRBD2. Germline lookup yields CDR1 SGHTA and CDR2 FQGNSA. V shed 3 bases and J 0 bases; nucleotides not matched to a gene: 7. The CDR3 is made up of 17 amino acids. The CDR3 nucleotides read TGTGCCAGCAGCTTGGTATTGACTAGCGCCTCCTACAATGAGCAGTTCTTC. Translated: CASSLVLTSASYNEQFF. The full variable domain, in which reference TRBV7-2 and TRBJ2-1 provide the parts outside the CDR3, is GAGVSQSPSNKVTEKGKDVELRCDPISGHTALYWYRQSLGQGLEFLIYFQGNSAPDKSGLPSDRFSAERTGGSVSTLTIQRTQQEDSAVYLCASSLVLTSASYNEQFFGPGTRLTVL.

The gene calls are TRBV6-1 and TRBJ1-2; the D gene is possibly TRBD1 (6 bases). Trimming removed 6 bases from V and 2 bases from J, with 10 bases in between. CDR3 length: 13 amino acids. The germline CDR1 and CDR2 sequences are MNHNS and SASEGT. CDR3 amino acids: CASSRGPNYGYTF. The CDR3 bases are TGTGCCAGCAGCAGGGGTCCCAACTATGGCTACACCTTC.

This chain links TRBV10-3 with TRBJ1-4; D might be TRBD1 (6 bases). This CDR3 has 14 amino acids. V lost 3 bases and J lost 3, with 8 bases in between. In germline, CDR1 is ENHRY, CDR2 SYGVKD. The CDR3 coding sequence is TGTGCCATCAGTGAATCAGGGGCTAATGAAAAACTGTTTTTT. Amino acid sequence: CAISESGANEKLFF.

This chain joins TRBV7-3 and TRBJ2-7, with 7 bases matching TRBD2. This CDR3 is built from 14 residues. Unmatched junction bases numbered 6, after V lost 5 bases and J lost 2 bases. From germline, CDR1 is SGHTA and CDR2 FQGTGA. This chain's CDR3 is CASSPCGGTYEQYF. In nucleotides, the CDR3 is TGTGCCAGCAGCCCCTGCGGGGGAACCTACGAGCAGTACTTC.